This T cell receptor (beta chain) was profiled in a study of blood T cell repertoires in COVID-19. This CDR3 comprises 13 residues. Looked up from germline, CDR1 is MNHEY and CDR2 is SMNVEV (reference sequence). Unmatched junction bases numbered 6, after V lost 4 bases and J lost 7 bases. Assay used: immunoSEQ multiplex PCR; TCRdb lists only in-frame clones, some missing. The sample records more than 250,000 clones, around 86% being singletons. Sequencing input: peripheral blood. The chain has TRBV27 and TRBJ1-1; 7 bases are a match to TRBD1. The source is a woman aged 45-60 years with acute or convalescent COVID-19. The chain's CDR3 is CASSSQGGGEAFF. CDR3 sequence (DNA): TGTGCCAGCAGTTCCCAGGGGGGCGGTGAAGCTTTCTTT.